Shown below are 21 T cell receptor beta chains from a single sample sequenced in a study of regulatory T cells in long-lasting Graves disease. The sample's time point: newly diagnosed GD, antithyroid drugs for less than 3 months. TCR sequences were obtained from RNA taken from PBMCs. The authors built TCR beta libraries using iRepertoire HTBI primers and Arm-PCR of CDR3 regions. TCRdb independently ran MiXCR on the multiplex PCR reads; one entry per CDR3 protein. The table has around 230,000 distinct CDR3 sequences, approximately 20% seen once. Sample: peripheral blood mononuclear cells (PBMCs), taken at new diagnosis, from a patient treated with antithyroid drugs. The receptors derive from a female donor with Graves disease.

Concerning this clonotype: The conserved final phenylalanine or tryptophan is absent from the CDR3, which likely points to a read error. This chain connects TRBV20-1 to TRBJ2-1, with TRBD2 identical over 8 bases. The trim removed 6 bases at V and 9 bases at J, leaving 22 bases unmatched. Germline CDR1 reads DFQATT; CDR2 reads SNEGSKA (reference sequence). The CDR3 has 17 amino acids. The CDR3 region is CSALPGDGRAGVGEQFS. The DNA of the CDR3 is TGCAGTGCCTTACCGGGTGACGGGAGGGCCGGGGTGGGTGAGCAGTTCTCA.

Ten or more counts support this clonotype. The chain uses TRBV6-1 and TRBJ2-1, with a weak D call TRBD1 (6 bases). CDR3 size: 15 residues. V shed 7 bases and J shed 1 base, with 14 bases lying between them. Germline CDR1 reads MNHNS; CDR2 reads SASEGT. This CDR3 reads CASTRGQSSYNEQFF. Here the CDR3 DNA reads TGTGCCAGCACAAGAGGACAGTCATCCTACAATGAGCAGTTCTTC.

This clonotype was detected ten times or more. The rearrangement joins TRBV7-8 to TRBJ1-1; D is undetermined. Germline lookup yields CDR1 SGHVS and CDR2 FQNEAQ. This CDR3 spans 12 amino acids. The V and J ends lost 1 base and 7 bases respectively, with 7 bases between them. The CDR3 region has the DNA TGTGCCAGCAGCTTAGTGCACGGTGAAGCTTTCTTT. Translation: CASSLVHGEAFF.

This clonotype was recorded at least ten times. The chain employs TRBV11-2 and TRBJ2-1; D is unclear. The length of the CDR3 is 14 residues. CDR1 and CDR2 from the germline V gene are SGHAT and FQNNGV. The germline V and J ends were trimmed by 1 base and 5 bases, with 9 bases remaining between them. The DNA of the CDR3 is TGTGCCAGCAGCTTAGGATCAGCAGACAATGAGCAGTTCTTC. This sequence encodes CASSLGSADNEQFF.

This clonotype was counted many times. The V and J genes are TRBV15 and TRBJ1-1, with TRBD1 matching over 7 bases. Germline assignment: CDR1 LNHNV and CDR2 YYDKDF (reference sequence). The CDR3 consists of 13 residues. V gave up 11 bases and J gave up 4 bases; unmatched junction bases: 10. CDR3 sequence reads: CAAAMQGGTEAFF. CDR3 in DNA: TGTGCCGCAGCAATGCAGGGGGGCACTGAAGCTTTCTTT.

This clonotype has ten or more counts. The chain employs TRBV2 and TRBJ2-4, with D possibly TRBD2 on 6 matching bases. V was clipped by 4 bases and J by 9 bases, with 10 bases between them. This CDR3 spans 12 amino acids. Germline lookup yields CDR1 SNHLY and CDR2 FYNNEI. The CDR3 bases are TGTGCCAGCAGTGTACCCGGGGGCATTCAGTACTTC. This encodes CASSVPGGIQYF.

This clonotype was observed many times. The J gene is TRBJ2-7, the V gene TRBV28, with D possibly TRBD1 on 7 matching bases. The CDR3 has 14 amino acids. The germline V gene encodes CDR1 MDHEN and CDR2 SYDVKM. V lost 5 bases, J lost 1 base, and 12 bases lay in between. CDR3 in amino acids: CASSRGTASYEQYF. Here the CDR3 DNA reads TGTGCCAGCAGTCGCGGGACAGCATCCTACGAGCAGTACTTC.

This clonotype showed up many times. The chain carries TRBV28 and TRBJ2-6; D gene ambiguous. V lost 7 bases and J lost 0, with 10 bases in between. The CDR3 runs to 15 residues. Germline CDR1 is MDHEN and CDR2 is SYDVKM. In DNA, the CDR3 is TGTGCCAGCACCCCCTTTAGCTCTGGGGCCAACGTCCTGACTTTC. This encodes CASTPFSSGANVLTF.

This clonotype was counted at least ten times. The chain combines TRBV11-2 with TRBJ2-1; D remains unclear. The CDR3 runs 12 residues. Germline V CDR1 and CDR2: SGHAT, FQNNGV. Trimming removed 2 bases at V and 6 bases at J, with 5 bases between. As DNA, the CDR3 is TGTGCCAGCAGCTTAAGTTTCAATGAGCAGTTCTTC. Its protein is CASSLSFNEQFF.

This clonotype came up many times. CDR3 DNA: TGTGCCAGCAGAAGGGGCGGGAGGGGGACAGATACGCAGTATTTT. Its protein is CASRRGGRGTDTQYF. The chain uses TRBV28 and TRBJ2-3, with 9 bases matching TRBD2. The CDR3 contains 15 residues. Germline CDR1 is MDHEN and CDR2 is SYDVKM. Germline trimming cut 6 bases from V and 3 bases from J; bases unmatched to any gene: 7.

This clonotype has at least ten counts. The chain has TRBV3-1 and TRBJ2-7, with no clear D. This CDR3 spans 16 amino acids. The ends were cut back, 0 bases at V and 2 bases at J, with 14 bases in the middle. From germline, CDR1 is LGHDT and CDR2 YNNKEL (reference sequence). The DNA of the CDR3 is TGTGCCAGCAGCCAAGATTTGGGCAGGTCAACCTACGAGCAGTACTTC. Protein product: CASSQDLGRSTYEQYF.

The V call is TRBV19, the J call TRBJ2-7, with TRBD2 matching over 14 bases. Germline V gene lookup returns CDR1 LNHDA and CDR2 SQIVND (reference sequence). The CDR3 has 20 residues. V lost 4 bases, J lost 7 bases, and 21 bases stayed unmatched. CDR3 nucleotides: TGTGCCAGTAGTAGTTTAGGCCCGGGACTAGCGGGAGAGAGTTACAATGAGCAGTACTTC. Protein product: CASSSLGPGLAGESYNEQYF.

This clonotype was seen repeatedly, ten times or more. The J gene is TRBJ1-2, the V gene TRBV12-3 or TRBV12-4; D perhaps matches TRBD1 (6 bases). V was cut by 5 bases and J by 5 bases, with 18 bases left in between. The CDR3 length is 15 residues. The CDR3 coding sequence is TGTGCCAGCAGTCCCGCGGACAGTGTGGGGTATGGCTACACCTTC. As protein: CASSPADSVGYGYTF.

This clonotype was seen more than once but under ten times. This chain connects TRBV29-1 to TRBJ2-3; TRBD2 aligns across 9 bases. V shed 8 bases and J 3 bases; nucleotides not matched to a gene: 3. This CDR3 comprises 12 residues. Germline V gene sequence: CDR1 SQVTM, CDR2 ANQGSEA. The CDR3 loop is CSLREGTDTQYF. The CDR3 DNA sequence: TGCAGCTTGCGGGAGGGGACAGATACGCAGTATTTT.

V gene TRBV5-1 combines with J gene TRBJ2-1; TRBD1 matches at 9 bases. The CDR3 length is 16 residues. After removal of 1 base from V and 7 bases from J, the junction contained 9 bases not matched to a gene. The germline V gene has CDR1 SGHRS and CDR2 YFSETQ. CDR3 sequence reads: CASSLPGTGSGNEQFF. The CDR3 DNA reads TGCGCCAGCAGCTTGCCCGGGACAGGGTCAGGAAATGAGCAGTTCTTC. The full variable domain, rest sourced from reference TRBV5-1 and TRBJ2-1, is KAGVTQTPRYLIKTRGQQVTLSCSPISGHRSVSWYQQTPGQGLQFLFEYFSETQRNKGNFPGRFSGRQFSNSRSEMNVSTLELGDSALYLCASSLPGTGSGNEQFFGPGTRLTVL.

This clonotype has ten or more counts. V is TRBV6-1 and J is TRBJ1-5; D unresolved. CDR3 length: 14 residues. Trimming stripped 7 bases from V and 0 bases from J, with 10 bases between. Germline CDR1 is MNHNS and CDR2 is SASEGT. The DNA of the CDR3 is TGTGCCAGCAATCCAGGTATTAGCAATCAGCCCCAGCATTTT. Translated: CASNPGISNQPQHF.

This clonotype has ten or more counts. In nucleotides, the CDR3 is TGTGCCAGCAGCGTTACGTCGGGGTCGGGAAACATTCAGTACTTC. The encoded protein is CASSVTSGSGNIQYF. This rearrangement joins TRBV9 to TRBJ2-4; a weak D match, TRBD2 (5 bases). Trimming cost V 2 bases and J 6 bases, with 15 bases left between them. Germline V gives CDR1 SGDLS, CDR2 YYNGEE. This CDR3 region has 15 residues. Together with reference TRBV9 and TRBJ2-4, the CDR3 gives the full variable domain: DSGVTQTPKHLITATGQRVTLRCSPRSGDLSVYWYQQSLDQGLQFLIQYYNGEERAKGNILERFSAQQFPDLHSELNLSSLELGDSALYFCASSVTSGSGNIQYFGAGTRLSVL.

In regard to this clonotype: This may be a read error, as it is one base from a much larger clone. This chain connects TRBV28 to TRBJ2-7; 8 positions match TRBD2. Looked up from germline, CDR1 is MDHEN and CDR2 is SYDVKM. The CDR3 is 15 residues long. Trimming at V came to 6 bases and at J to 7 bases, leaving 14 bases not matched to a gene. CDR3 DNA sequence: TGTGCCAGCAGCCTACCGGGGGGGTTGCAGAATGAGCAGTACTTC. As protein: CASSLPGGLQNEQYF.

The rearrangement links TRBV11-2 to TRBJ1-2, with TRBD1 identical over 7 bases. The CDR3 is made up of 16 amino acids. CDR1 and CDR2 from the germline V gene are SGHAT and FQNNGV. V trimming: 4 bases; J trimming: 3 bases; junction bases outside the gene matches: 11. As DNA, the CDR3 is TGTGCCAGCAGCTCATGGCCAAGGGGGCGACACTATGGCTACACCTTC. This gives the protein CASSSWPRGRHYGYTF.

Note on this clonotype: This clone may be a read error of a much larger clone one base away. This sequence joins TRBV20-1 and TRBJ2-7, with D tentatively TRBD1 (6 bases). The CDR3 totals 14 residues. Per the germline V gene, CDR1 is DFQATT and CDR2 is SNEGSKA (reference sequence). CDR3: CSATSTGLSYDQYF. In DNA form, the CDR3 reads TGCAGTGCTACATCGACAGGCCTTTCCTACGATCAGTACTTC.

This clonotype showed up many times. V is TRBV19 and J is TRBJ2-5; no firm D call. The CDR3 covers 13 residues. The germline V gene has CDR1 LNHDA and CDR2 SQIVND (reference sequence). Trimming pared 6 bases from V and 1 base from J, leaving 9 bases between. The CDR3, as DNA: TGTGCCAGTAGCAGGTACATCCAAGAGACCCAGTACTTC. It codes for CASSRYIQETQYF.